This T cell receptor (beta chain) was identified during a study of blood T cell repertoires in COVID-19. Study-wide background: The samples span acute and convalescent COVID-19 from the United States, Italy and Spain. T cells, B-cell-depleted T cells, or PBMCs provided the cDNA or gDNA that served as material.

As originally analysed: Using reference gene primer amplification, nucleated cell counts were estimated. The assay was immunoSEQ multiplex PCR, and TCRdb's table has in-frame clones only and misses some. The D gene and trimming were derived from the DNA, and the V and J assignments and clone size from that table. The sample has approximately 240,000 clones, approximately 90% seen once. The CDR3 length is 15 residues. Germline V CDR1 and CDR2: ENHRY, SYGVKD. V was shortened by 3 bases and J by 5 bases, with 17 bases between the two germline ends. Specimen: PBMCs or T cells enriched from blood (not recorded which). This TCR came from a woman younger than 35 in a cohort exposed to, infected with or recovered from COVID-19 (not recorded which). This sequence joins TRBV10-3 and TRBJ2-7, with D possibly TRBD2 on 6 matching bases. CDR3 protein: CAISDPPGVRDEQYF. CDR3 DNA: TGTGCCATCAGTGATCCGCCGGGGGTCAGGGACGAGCAGTACTTC.